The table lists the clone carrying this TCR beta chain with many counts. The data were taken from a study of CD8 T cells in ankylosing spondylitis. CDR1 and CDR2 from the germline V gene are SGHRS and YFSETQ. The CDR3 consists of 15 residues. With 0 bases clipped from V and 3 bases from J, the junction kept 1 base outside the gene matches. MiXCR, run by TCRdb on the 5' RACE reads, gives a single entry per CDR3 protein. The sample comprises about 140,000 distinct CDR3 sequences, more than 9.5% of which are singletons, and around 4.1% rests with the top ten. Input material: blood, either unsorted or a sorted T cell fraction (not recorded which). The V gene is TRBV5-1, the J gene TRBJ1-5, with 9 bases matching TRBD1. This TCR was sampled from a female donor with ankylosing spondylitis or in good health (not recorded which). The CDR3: CASSLGDRDNQPQHF. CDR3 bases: TGCGCCAGCAGCTTGGGGGACAGGGACAATCAGCCCCAGCATTTT.